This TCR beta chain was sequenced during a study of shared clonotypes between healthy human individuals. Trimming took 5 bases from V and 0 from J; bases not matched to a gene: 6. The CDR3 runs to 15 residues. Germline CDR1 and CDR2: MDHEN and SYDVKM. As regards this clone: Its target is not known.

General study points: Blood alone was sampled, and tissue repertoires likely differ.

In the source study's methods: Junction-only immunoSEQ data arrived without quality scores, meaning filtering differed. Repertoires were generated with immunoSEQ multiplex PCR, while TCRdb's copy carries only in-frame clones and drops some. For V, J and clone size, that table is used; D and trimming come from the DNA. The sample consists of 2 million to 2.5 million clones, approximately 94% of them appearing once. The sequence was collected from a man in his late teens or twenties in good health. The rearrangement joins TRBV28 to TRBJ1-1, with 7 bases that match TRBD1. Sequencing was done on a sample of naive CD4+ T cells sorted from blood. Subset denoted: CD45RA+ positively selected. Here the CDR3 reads CASSPGQPMNTEAFF. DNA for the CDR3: TGTGCCAGCAGTCCGGGACAGCCAATGAACACTGAAGCTTTCTTT.